The subject of this entry is one TCR beta chain. Its recognized antigen is unknown. No base qualities exist here, and no much larger clone lies one base off it. Per the publication, the treatment or condition label means: in vitro stimulation with specific CMV peptide epitopes to enrich CMV-specific T cells. According to the germline V gene, CDR1 reads MNHNS and CDR2 reads SASEGT. Its CDR3 holds 16 amino acids, cysteine through phenylalanine. The CDR3 DNA has 48 bases and is translated from base 1. A distance of 13 bases separates the germline ends of V and J, which lose 0 bases and 5 bases respectively. These data belong to a study of T cell repertoires in cytomegalovirus infection (dated by TCRdb to the late 2010s). Regarding the complete study: Alongside well-studied HLA-B-restricted epitopes, the peptide stimulations were aimed at recently identified HLA-C-restricted CMV epitopes, whose presentation resists viral immunomodulation. Because public TCR beta signatures pointed to carriage of CMV infection together with the matching HLA type, the HLA type of each donor mattered for the analysis.

Sequencing instrument: Illumina HiSeq 1500. Clones were called with MiXCR by TCRdb after fastp trimmed the public reads at Q25, and only in-frame beta chains were retained. Identical CDR3 proteins give one entry, which carries the most common genes and DNA. This sample gives about 330,000 distinct CDR3 sequences in total; roughly a third of them show up just once. Roughly 12% of the sample rests with the top ten. What the authors observed across the whole study: In the ex vivo response, HLA-C-restricted CMV-specific TCR beta clonotypes were dominant, and in two of eight donors the single most frequent clonotype came from this HLA-C-restricted group. Cumulative frequency of public TCR beta family members discriminated carriers of CMV infection plus the relevant HLA type in this cohort and an independent approximately 370-donor cohort.

The sequence was obtained from a human donor in good health (CMV status not recorded). Some clones in this sample may be carry-over from other donors' samples. The V gene is TRBV6-1 and the J gene is TRBJ2-2; TRBD2 is a weak D gene call, 5 bases matching. This specimen was cultured PBMCs, taken from culture after CMV antigen stimulation. This receptor carries the CDR3 CASSEATGKATGELFF. The DNA sequence follows: TGTGCCAGCAGTGAAGCTACGGGAAAGGCAACCGGGGAGCTGTTTTTT.